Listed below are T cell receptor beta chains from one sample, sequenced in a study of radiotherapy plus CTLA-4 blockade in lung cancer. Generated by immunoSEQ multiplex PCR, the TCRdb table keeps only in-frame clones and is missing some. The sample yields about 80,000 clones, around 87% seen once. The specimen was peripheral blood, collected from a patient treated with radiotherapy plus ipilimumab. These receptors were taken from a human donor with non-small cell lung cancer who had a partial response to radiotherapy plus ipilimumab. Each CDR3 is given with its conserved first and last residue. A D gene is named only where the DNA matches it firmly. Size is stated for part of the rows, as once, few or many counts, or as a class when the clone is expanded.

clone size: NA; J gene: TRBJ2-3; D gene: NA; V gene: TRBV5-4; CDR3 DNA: TGTGCCAGCAGCGCGGATACAGGGCGAGATACGCAGTATTTT; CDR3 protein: CASSADTGRDTQYF
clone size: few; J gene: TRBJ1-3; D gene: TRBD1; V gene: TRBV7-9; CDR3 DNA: TGTGCCAGCAGCTTAGTCCCTGACAGGGGATCTGGAAACACCATATATTTT; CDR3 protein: CASSLVPDRGSGNTIYF
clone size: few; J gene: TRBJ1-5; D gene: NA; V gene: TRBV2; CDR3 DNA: TGTGCCAGCACTACACGGGAGGGTCTAGGTCAGCCCCAGCATTTT; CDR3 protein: CASTTREGLGQPQHF
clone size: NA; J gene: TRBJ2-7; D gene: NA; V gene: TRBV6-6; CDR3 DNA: TGTGCCAGCATTTCGGCGGATCACTCCTACGAGCAGTACTTC; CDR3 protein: CASISADHSYEQYF
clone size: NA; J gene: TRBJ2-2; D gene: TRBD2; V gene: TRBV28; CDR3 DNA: TGTGCCAGCGTCGGGACTAGCGGGAGCAGGGAGCTGTTTTTT; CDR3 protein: CASVGTSGSRELFF
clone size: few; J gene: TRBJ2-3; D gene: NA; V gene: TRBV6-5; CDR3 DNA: TGTGCCAGCAGTTCGACGACGGGAGATACGCAGTATTTT; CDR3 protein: CASSSTTGDTQYF
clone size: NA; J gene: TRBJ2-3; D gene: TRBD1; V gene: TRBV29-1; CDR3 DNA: TGCAGCGTTTGTAGGTCAGGGGGCAAAGATACGCAGTATTTT; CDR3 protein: CSVCRSGGKDTQYF
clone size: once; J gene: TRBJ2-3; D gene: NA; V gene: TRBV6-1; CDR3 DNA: TGTGCCAGCAGTCAAACAGACACAGATACGCAGTATTTT; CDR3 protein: CASSQTDTDTQYF
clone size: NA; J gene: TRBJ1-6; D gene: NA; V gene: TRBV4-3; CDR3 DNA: TGCGCCAGCAGCCAAGAGGCGACAGGTCGGCGTTCACCCCTCCACTTT; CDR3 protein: CASSQEATGRRSPLHF
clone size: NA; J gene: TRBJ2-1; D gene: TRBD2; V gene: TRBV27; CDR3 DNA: TGTGCCAGCAGTCCACGAGGGACTAGCGTTTCCTACAATGAGCAGTTCTTC; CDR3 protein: CASSPRGTSVSYNEQFF
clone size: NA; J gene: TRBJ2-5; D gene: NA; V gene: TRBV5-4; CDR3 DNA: TGTGCCAGCAGCCCTGGGACTCCCGGGTACCAAGAGACCCAGTACTTC; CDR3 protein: CASSPGTPGYQETQYF
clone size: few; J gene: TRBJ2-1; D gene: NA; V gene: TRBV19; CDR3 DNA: TGTGCCAGTAAGTCGGGCTCCTACAATGAGCAGTTCTTC; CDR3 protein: CASKSGSYNEQFF
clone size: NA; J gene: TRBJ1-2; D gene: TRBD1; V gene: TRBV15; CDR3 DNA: TGTGCCACCAGCAGAGATCAGCAACAGGGGTATGGCTACACCTTC; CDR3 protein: CATSRDQQQGYGYTF
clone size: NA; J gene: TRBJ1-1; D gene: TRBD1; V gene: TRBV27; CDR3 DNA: TGTGCCAGCAGTCACCTACGACTAACAGGGGGCCAAGCTTTCTTT; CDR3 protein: CASSHLRLTGGQAFF
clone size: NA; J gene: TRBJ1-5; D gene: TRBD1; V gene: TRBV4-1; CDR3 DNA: TGCGCCAGCAGCCAAGGGACAGGGTGGGACCAGCCCCAGCATTTT; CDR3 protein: CASSQGTGWDQPQHF
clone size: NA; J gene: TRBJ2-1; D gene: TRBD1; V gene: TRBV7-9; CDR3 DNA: TGTGCCAGCAGCAAAGAGGGGGCAGGAGATGAGCAGTTCTTC; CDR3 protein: CASSKEGAGDEQFF
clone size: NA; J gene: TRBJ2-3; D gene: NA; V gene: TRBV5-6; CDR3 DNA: TGTGCCAGCAGCTTGCCCGGGAGTGGGCCCACAGATACGCAGTATTTT; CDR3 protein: CASSLPGSGPTDTQYF
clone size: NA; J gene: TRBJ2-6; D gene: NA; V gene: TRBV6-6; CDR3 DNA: TGTGCCAGTGTTCATGCGGTATCTGGGGCCAACGTCCTGACTTTC; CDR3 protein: CASVHAVSGANVLTF
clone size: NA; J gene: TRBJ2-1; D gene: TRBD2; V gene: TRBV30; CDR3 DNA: TGTGCCTGGAGTCCGTTTACTAGCGGGAGATACAATGAGCAGTTCTTC; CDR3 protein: CAWSPFTSGRYNEQFF
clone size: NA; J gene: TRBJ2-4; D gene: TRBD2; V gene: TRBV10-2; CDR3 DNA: TGCGCCAGCAGCGCGGGAGTTATTACAGACATTCAGTACTTC; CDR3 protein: CASSAGVITDIQYF
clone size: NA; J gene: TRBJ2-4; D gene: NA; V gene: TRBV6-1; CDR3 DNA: TGTGCCAGCAGCGGACAGAGTCTAGCCAAAAACATTCAGTACTTC; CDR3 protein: CASSGQSLAKNIQYF
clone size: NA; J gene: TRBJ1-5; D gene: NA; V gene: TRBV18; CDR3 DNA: TGTGCCAGCTCACCATCGACAGAAGCGCCCCAGCATTTT; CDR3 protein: CASSPSTEAPQHF
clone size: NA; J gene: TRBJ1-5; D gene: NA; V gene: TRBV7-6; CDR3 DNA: TGTGCCAGCAGCTTAGGACAGAACAGCAATCAGCCCCAGCATTTT; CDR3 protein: CASSLGQNSNQPQHF
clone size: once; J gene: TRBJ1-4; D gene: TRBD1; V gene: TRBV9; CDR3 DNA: TGTGCCAGCAGCGTAGAAGGGACAGGGAGGGAAAAACTGTTTTTT; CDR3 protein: CASSVEGTGREKLFF
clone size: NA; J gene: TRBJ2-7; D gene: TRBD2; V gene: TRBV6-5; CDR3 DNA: TGTGCCAGCAGTTATGTCAGCGGGAGGGGTCGGGGCGAGCAGTACTTC; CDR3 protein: CASSYVSGRGRGEQYF
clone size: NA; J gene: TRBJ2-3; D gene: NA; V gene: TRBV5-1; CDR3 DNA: TGCGCCAGCAGAGGAGGTTCCTCCAGCACAGATACGCAGTATTTT; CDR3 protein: CASRGGSSSTDTQYF
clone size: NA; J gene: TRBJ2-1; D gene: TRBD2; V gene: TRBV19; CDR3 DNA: TGTGCCAGTAGTAAGGAGGGACTAGCGGCCTACAATGAGCAGTTCTTC; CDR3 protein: CASSKEGLAAYNEQFF
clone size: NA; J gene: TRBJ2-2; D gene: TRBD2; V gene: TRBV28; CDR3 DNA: TGTGCCAGCAGTTTGGGCCTAGCGGGAGCTATCGGGGAGCTGTTTTTT; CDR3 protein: CASSLGLAGAIGELFF
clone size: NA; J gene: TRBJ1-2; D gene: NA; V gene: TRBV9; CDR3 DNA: TGTGCCAACCACCCTAGGCCGGGGAGGGGATTCGGCTACACCTTC; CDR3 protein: CANHPRPGRGFGYTF